The 22 T cell receptor beta chains given below trace back to one sample, sequenced in a study of cytotoxic CD8 clonotypes in ibrutinib-treated CLL. Data came from immunoSEQ multiplex PCR; TCRdb stores just in-frame clones and leaves some out. The table lists approximately 45,000 clones, around 68% of them singletons. The sequencing here drew on PBMCs, taken after 12 months of ibrutinib treatment. The receptors originated from a human donor with chronic lymphocytic leukemia.

V is TRBV19 and J is TRBJ1-1; 8 positions agree with TRBD1. Germline loops: CDR1 LNHDA, CDR2 SQIVND (reference sequence). The J segment lost 0 bases and the V segment lost 11 bases, leaving 14 bases of the junction unmatched. The CDR3 loop spans 16 amino acids. The CDR3 DNA reads as TGTGCCTCCGGACAGGGACGAGGGTTCATGAACACTGAAGCTTTCTTT. Protein product: CASGQGRGFMNTEAFF.

V gene TRBV4-1 combines with J gene TRBJ2-3; the match to TRBD2 covers 7 bases. This CDR3 contains 16 residues. V was pared by 0 bases and J by 3 bases, with 6 bases of the junction left unmatched. Looked up from germline, CDR1 is MGHRA and CDR2 is YSYEKL. CDR3 region: CASSQDKALATDTQYF. The CDR3 coding sequence is TGCGCCAGCAGCCAAGATAAGGCACTAGCGACAGATACGCAGTATTTT.

The V gene is TRBV7-8, the J gene TRBJ1-4; D unresolved. Germline V gene sequence: CDR1 SGHVS, CDR2 FQNEAQ. The V end was cut by 5 bases, the J end by 2 bases, with 12 bases between. CDR3 length: 15 residues. CDR3 sequence: CASSRQQLTNEKLFF. The DNA for the CDR3 is TGTGCCAGCAGCCGCCAACAGTTGACTAATGAAAAACTGTTTTTT.

This chain links TRBV27 with TRBJ2-7; perhaps TRBD1 as D (5 bases). This CDR3 has 13 amino acids. CDR1 and CDR2 from the germline V gene are MNHEY and SMNVEV (reference sequence). V was clipped by 5 bases and J by 5 bases, with 13 bases between them. The CDR3 loop is CASSPTVSDEQYF. The CDR3 coding sequence is TGTGCCAGCAGTCCGACAGTGAGCGACGAGCAGTACTTC.

V and J are TRBV6-5 and TRBJ2-5; 12 bases fit TRBD2. The CDR3 consists of 16 residues. Germline CDR1 is MNHEY and CDR2 is SVGAGI. V gave up 1 base and J gave up 4 bases; unmatched junction bases: 4. CDR3: CASSYFSSGGAETQYF. The CDR3 bases are TGTGCCAGCAGTTACTTTTCTAGCGGGGGGGCAGAGACCCAGTACTTC.

V gene TRBV4-1 combines with J gene TRBJ1-5, with D perhaps matching TRBD1 (5 bases). Per germline, CDR1 MGHRA and CDR2 YSYEKL. The CDR3 extends over 16 amino acids. With 1 base removed from V and 2 bases from J, the gap between germline ends came to 12 bases. The CDR3 region is CASSQGPGRGNQPQHF. Here the CDR3 DNA reads TGCGCCAGCAGCCAAGGGCCCGGCAGGGGCAATCAGCCCCAGCATTTT.

This clone was found a few times. The V call is TRBV2, the J call TRBJ1-2; weak D call: TRBD1 (6 bases). Germline V CDR1 and CDR2: SNHLY, FYNNEI. CDR3 length: 12 amino acids. Between the trimmed V and J ends, which lost 4 bases and 8 bases, there was a span of 11 bases. The CDR3 DNA follows: TGTGCCAGCAGTGGGGCAGGGGTAGGCTACACCTTC. Protein sequence: CASSGAGVGYTF.

The chain combines TRBV7-9 with TRBJ1-1; tentatively, D is TRBD1 (5 bases). The CDR3 length is 15 residues. Trimming took 4 bases from V and 0 from J, leaving 12 bases between them. Germline-derived CDR1 and CDR2 are SEHNR and FQNEAQ (reference sequence). This CDR3 is CASSSRDSMNTEAFF. For the CDR3, the DNA is TGTGCCAGCAGCTCACGAGACAGCATGAACACTGAAGCTTTCTTT.

This clone has just a few counts. This chain uses TRBV6-1 with TRBJ2-3; 9 nucleotides match TRBD1. CDR3 length: 16 amino acids. The V gene end was trimmed by 1 base and the J gene end by 4 bases; junction bases not matched to a gene: 6. From germline, CDR1 is MNHNS and CDR2 SASEGT. CDR3 region: CASSEDGTGFADTQYF. DNA of the CDR3: TGTGCCAGCAGTGAAGATGGGACAGGGTTTGCAGATACGCAGTATTTT.

This chain links TRBV29-1 with TRBJ2-7; D is uncertain. CDR1 and CDR2 (germline): SQVTM, ANQGSEA. With 0 bases removed from V and 1 base from J, the gap between germline ends came to 4 bases. The CDR3 is made up of 12 amino acids. This chain's CDR3 is CSVEEHSYEQYF. Here the CDR3 DNA reads TGCAGCGTTGAAGAACATTCCTACGAGCAGTACTTC.

The chain recombines TRBV11-3 with TRBJ2-3; tentative D call: TRBD2 (5 bases). This CDR3 is built from 16 residues. V lost 5 bases to trimming and J lost 1 base, with 16 bases between them. Germline V CDR1 and CDR2: SGHNT, YENEEA. The CDR3 DNA follows: TGTGCCAGCAGCCCGGGAAACCAGTTGGGCACAGATACGCAGTATTTT. The encoded protein is CASSPGNQLGTDTQYF.

The chain couples TRBV4-1 to TRBJ1-3; D unresolved. Trimming removed 2 bases at V and 0 bases at J, with 8 bases between. The CDR3 totals 15 residues. CDR1 is MGHRA and CDR2 is YSYEKL in the germline V gene. CDR3 region: CASSQPESSGNTIYF. The CDR3 coding sequence is TGCGCCAGCAGCCAACCGGAGAGCTCTGGAAACACCATATATTTT.

This sequence joins TRBV5-1 and TRBJ2-1; 12 positions agree with TRBD2. The germline V gene has CDR1 SGHRS and CDR2 YFSETQ. The CDR3 has 16 residues. V lost 1 base and J lost 3; bases outside the gene matches: 2. In DNA, the CDR3 is TGCGCCAGCAGCTTGCTAGCGGGGGGGAACTACAATGAGCAGTTCTTC. Amino acid sequence: CASSLLAGGNYNEQFF. Full variable domain (remainder filled in from reference TRBV5-1 and TRBJ2-1): KAGVTQTPRYLIKTRGQQVTLSCSPISGHRSVSWYQQTPGQGLQFLFEYFSETQRNKGNFPGRFSGRQFSNSRSEMNVSTLELGDSALYLCASSLLAGGNYNEQFFGPGTRLTVL.

V and J are TRBV4-1 and TRBJ1-3, with D uncertain. V shed 4 bases and J shed 3 bases, with 13 bases lying between them. This CDR3 contains 15 residues. CDR1 and CDR2 (germline): MGHRA, YSYEKL. The CDR3 coding sequence is TGCGCCAGCAGCCTTCCTCGGACTGTTGGAAACACCATATATTTT. It yields the protein CASSLPRTVGNTIYF.

This sequence joins TRBV2 and TRBJ2-3, with D perhaps given as TRBD1 or TRBD2 (6 bases each). CDR1 SNHLY and CDR2 FYNNEI come from the germline V gene. This CDR3 has 16 residues. The V and J ends lost 2 bases and 4 bases respectively, with 16 bases between them. CDR3 protein: CASSEWGRGPPDTQYF. DNA of the CDR3: TGTGCCAGCAGTGAATGGGGGCGGGGTCCCCCAGATACGCAGTATTTT.

V and J are TRBV7-6 and TRBJ1-1; D is unclear. Trimming stripped 6 bases from V and 7 bases from J, with 21 bases between. The CDR3 is 15 amino acids. In germline, CDR1 is SGHVS, CDR2 FNYEAQ. The CDR3 nucleotides are TGTGCCAGCAGTCGAGGGTTAGGGTTGGAGAGTGAAGCTTTCTTT. Its protein is CASSRGLGLESEAFF.

The chain combines TRBV12-5 with TRBJ2-1; D remains unclear. The length of the CDR3 is 13 residues. CDR1 LGHNT and CDR2 FRNRAP come from the germline V gene. V was pared by 4 bases and J by 1 base, with 5 bases between. The CDR3 bases are TGTGCTAGTGGTTGGGATTCCTACAATGAGCAGTTCTTC. Its translation: CASGWDSYNEQFF.

The chain is built from TRBV9 and TRBJ1-1; possible D gene TRBD1, 5 bases. Germline lookup yields CDR1 SGDLS and CDR2 YYNGEE. V was pared by 4 bases and J by 10 bases, with 20 bases between. CDR3 size: 14 residues. The CDR3 spells CASSPGTAGKGAFF. The CDR3 DNA sequence: TGTGCCAGCAGCCCCGGGACGGCCGGGAAGGGAGCTTTCTTT.

The chain has TRBV7-3 and TRBJ1-1, with 8 bases identical to TRBD1. The length of the CDR3 is 14 residues. V lost 5 bases, J lost 7 bases, and 9 bases stayed unmatched. CDR1 SGHTA and CDR2 FQGTGA come from the germline V gene. The CDR3 sequence: CASSLGQGLGEAFF. CDR3 DNA sequence: TGTGCCAGCAGCCTTGGACAGGGCCTAGGTGAAGCTTTCTTT.

V and J are TRBV7-6 and TRBJ2-2; maybe TRBD1 (7 bases). Germline loops: CDR1 SGHVS, CDR2 FNYEAQ. This CDR3 is built from 15 residues. With 1 base removed from V and 4 bases from J, the gap between germline ends came to 10 bases. The CDR3 DNA reads as TGTGCCAGCAGCTTAGGTCAGGGGGGCACCGGGGAGCTGTTTTTT. It encodes CASSLGQGGTGELFF.

The chain employs TRBV6-6 and TRBJ1-1; D call uncertain. The V end was cut by 0 bases, the J end by 5 bases, with 16 bases between. This CDR3 region has 16 residues. The germline V gene has CDR1 MNHNY and CDR2 SVGAGI (reference sequence). The CDR3 coding sequence is TGTGCCAGCAGTTACTCACTAAGGGTTGTTAAGACTGAAGCTTTCTTT. It encodes CASSYSLRVVKTEAFF.

This chain joins TRBV4-1 and TRBJ2-7; D may be TRBD2 (6 bases). Germline CDR1 reads MGHRA; CDR2 reads YSYEKL. This CDR3 is built from 14 residues. V was clipped by 4 bases and J by 1 base, with 11 bases between them. The CDR3 DNA sequence: TGCGCCAGCAGCCGAGGGACTGGATCCTACGAGCAGTACTTC. Protein product: CASSRGTGSYEQYF.